A single sample gave rise to the 32 T cell receptor beta chains below, sequenced in a study of T cell changes during pregnancy in multiple sclerosis. Repertoires were generated with immunoSEQ multiplex PCR, while TCRdb's copy carries only in-frame clones and drops some. Here the sample spans roughly 70,000 clones, 80% to 90% being singletons. This sample comprised peripheral blood, obtained before pregnancy. Receptor source: a female donor with multiple sclerosis, enrolled in a pregnancy study.

The CDR3 protein is CASSQWGRGTEAFF. As DNA, the CDR3 is TGTGCCAGCAGCCAGTGGGGGAGGGGCACTGAAGCTTTCTTT. V gene TRBV6-5 combines with J gene TRBJ1-1; weak D call: TRBD1 (5 bases). The CDR3 contains 14 residues. V gave up 6 bases and J gave up 4 bases, with 15 bases separating them. The germline V gene encodes CDR1 MNHEY and CDR2 SVGAGI.

This clone was picked up one time. The V call is TRBV2, the J call TRBJ2-7, with D hard to call. Germline CDR1 is SNHLY and CDR2 is FYNNEI. Trimming stripped 7 bases from V and 2 bases from J, with 12 bases between. The CDR3 extends over 13 amino acids. The CDR3 bases are TGTGCCAGCACCCTGACACGCACCTACGAGCAGTACTTC. This translates into CASTLTRTYEQYF.

In this sample, this clone turned up a few times. The genes are TRBV7-2 and TRBJ2-7, with D perhaps matching TRBD2 (6 bases). The germline V gene has CDR1 SGHTA and CDR2 FQGNSA. This CDR3 region has 15 residues. The V end was cut by 5 bases, the J end by 5 bases, with 19 bases between. The CDR3 protein is CASSQTAGQGNEQYF. The CDR3 nucleotides read TGTGCCAGCAGCCAAACTGCGGGGCAGGGTAACGAGCAGTACTTC.

V is TRBV2 and J is TRBJ2-3; 7 positions match TRBD2. The germline V gene encodes CDR1 SNHLY and CDR2 FYNNEI. The CDR3 runs to 15 residues. Trimming at V came to 0 bases and at J to 5 bases, leaving 5 bases not matched to a gene. In nucleotides, the CDR3 is TGTGCCAGCAGTGAAGCGGGAGGGCGGGGAGATACGCAGTATTTT. Its translation is CASSEAGGRGDTQYF.

The V and J genes are TRBV25-1 and TRBJ2-7; 7 nucleotides line up with TRBD1. Trimming cost V 3 bases and J 5 bases; bases outside gene matches: 7. The CDR3 contains 14 residues. The germline CDR1 and CDR2 sequences are MGHDK and SYGVNS. The CDR3 DNA reads as TGTGCCAGCAGTGAGGGGAGACAGGGTGACGAGCAGTACTTC. It specifies CASSEGRQGDEQYF.

This clone turned up a few times. CDR3 sequence reads: CASTTYLDTEAFF. The CDR3 DNA sequence: TGTGCCAGCACCACATATTTGGACACTGAAGCTTTCTTT. The chain joins TRBV7-2 to TRBJ1-1; D is undetermined. The CDR3 is 13 amino acids. V was pared by 7 bases and J by 3 bases, with 12 bases between. Germline V lookup: CDR1 SGHTA, CDR2 FQGNSA.

The chain links TRBV6-1 to TRBJ1-1; TRBD1 might be the D (6 bases). The V gene lost 0 bases and the J gene lost 9 bases, with 17 bases spanning the gap. The length of the CDR3 is 15 residues. The germline CDR1 and CDR2 sequences are MNHNS and SASEGT. The chain's CDR3 is CASSEAGGEGPQAFF. The CDR3 DNA reads as TGTGCCAGCAGTGAAGCAGGGGGTGAGGGCCCCCAAGCTTTCTTT.

The chain carries TRBV5-1 and TRBJ1-2; the match to TRBD1 covers 7 bases. This CDR3 region has 13 residues. J was trimmed by 4 bases and V by 4 bases; bases with no gene match: 4. Germline values: CDR1 SGHRS, CDR2 YFSETQ. The CDR3 nucleotides are TGCGCCAGCAGCACCGGGACAGCCTATGGCTACACCTTC. Translated, it gives CASSTGTAYGYTF.

V usage is TRBV6-1 and J usage is TRBJ1-2, with no clear D. Germline lookup yields CDR1 MNHNS and CDR2 SASEGT. The CDR3 runs 14 residues. V dropped 2 bases and J dropped 2 bases, with 9 bases sitting between them. CDR3 bases: TGTGCCAGCAGTGAACTAGAGGGCAACTATGGCTACACCTTC. It codes for CASSELEGNYGYTF.

This clone was recorded a few times. This chain uses TRBV14 with TRBJ2-2; 7 bases agree with TRBD2. V gave up 0 bases and J gave up 5 bases; unmatched junction bases: 6. The V gene's germline CDR1 is SGHDN and CDR2 FVKESK. The CDR3 loop spans 16 amino acids. Here the CDR3 DNA reads TGTGCCAGCAGCCAAGATGGGGGGGTTTCAACCGGGGAGCTGTTTTTT. Protein product: CASSQDGGVSTGELFF.

V is TRBV7-6 and J is TRBJ2-5, with D unclear. The V gene lost 3 bases and the J gene lost 3 bases, with 14 bases spanning the gap. This CDR3 is built from 15 residues. Looked up from germline, CDR1 is SGHVS and CDR2 is FNYEAQ. The CDR3 here is CASSLKWSWEETQYF. In DNA form, the CDR3 reads TGTGCCAGCAGCTTGAAGTGGAGTTGGGAAGAGACCCAGTACTTC.

The rearrangement joins TRBV4-2 to TRBJ1-1, with D unresolved. The CDR3 runs 14 residues. Trimming took 0 bases from V and 4 from J, leaving 9 bases between them. Germline V gene data show CDR1 as LGHNA and CDR2 as YNFKEQ. CDR3 sequence: CASSQDSFSTEAFF. The CDR3 DNA reads as TGTGCCAGCAGCCAAGATTCGTTTTCCACTGAAGCTTTCTTT.

This clone appeared a few times. The chain carries TRBV30 and TRBJ1-2, with D possibly TRBD1 on 5 matching bases. Per germline, CDR1 GTSNPN and CDR2 SVGIG (reference sequence). Trimming pared 6 bases from V and 5 bases from J, leaving 16 bases between. The CDR3 spans 13 residues. The CDR3 nucleotides read TGTGCCTGTCCCACAGGACCGGGTTATGGCTACACCTTC. As protein: CACPTGPGYGYTF.

A single count supports this clone. The chain carries TRBV5-1 and TRBJ2-3; 9 bases align to TRBD1. The germline V gene encodes CDR1 SGHRS and CDR2 YFSETQ. V gave up 4 bases and J gave up 1 base; unmatched junction bases: 10. The CDR3 is 17 residues long. The CDR3 region has the DNA TGCGCCAGCAGCCGGGGACAGGGAGCGGGTGGCACAGATACGCAGTATTTT. Translated, it gives CASSRGQGAGGTDTQYF.

The J gene is TRBJ1-5, the V gene TRBV14; 9 nucleotides align to TRBD1. CDR3 length equals 17 residues. Germline CDR1 and CDR2: SGHDN and FVKESK. After removal of 4 bases from V and 4 bases from J, the junction contained 11 bases not matched to a gene. The CDR3 nucleotides are TGTGCCAGCAGCCGAAATTCCGGGACAGGGACGAATCAGCCCCAGCATTTT. It yields the protein CASSRNSGTGTNQPQHF.

The genes are TRBV5-8 and TRBJ2-5, with 9 bases fitting TRBD1. The CDR3 is 16 amino acids. Germline CDR1 SGHTS, CDR2 YDEGEE. J was trimmed by 1 base and V by 4 bases; bases with no gene match: 8. CDR3 DNA sequence: TGTGCCAGCAGCCCCTTCTTGACAGGGGGCCAAGAGACCCAGTACTTC. It is translated as CASSPFLTGGQETQYF.

The chain has TRBV18 and TRBJ2-7; tentatively, D is TRBD2 (5 bases). With 3 bases removed from V and 5 bases from J, the gap between germline ends came to 14 bases. The V gene's germline CDR1 is KGHSH and CDR2 LQKENI. The CDR3 length is 14 residues. The CDR3 region has the DNA TGTGCCAGCTCACCCCGGGGAGAACTCGACGAGCAGTACTTC. Its translation is CASSPRGELDEQYF.

V and J are TRBV4-1 and TRBJ1-3, with D perhaps matching TRBD1 (6 bases). The CDR3 consists of 14 residues. V shed 4 bases and J shed 4 bases, with 11 bases lying between them. Germline V lookup: CDR1 MGHRA, CDR2 YSYEKL. This CDR3 reads CASSPTGTGNTIYF. Written as DNA, the CDR3 is TGCGCCAGCAGCCCAACAGGGACGGGAAACACCATATATTTT.

J is TRBJ2-5 and V is TRBV4-2; 7 nucleotides line up with TRBD2. The junction had 14 bases not matched to a gene; V was cut back by 3 bases and J by 4 bases. The CDR3 runs 17 residues. Per the germline V gene, CDR1 is LGHNA and CDR2 is YNFKEQ. The CDR3 loop is CASSHPTGGRRGETQYF. The CDR3 DNA sequence: TGTGCCAGCAGCCATCCCACGGGCGGGAGAAGAGGAGAGACCCAGTACTTC.

V is TRBV18 and J is TRBJ2-6; D may be TRBD2 (6 bases). Germline-derived CDR1 and CDR2 are KGHSH and LQKENI. V dropped 2 bases and J dropped 2 bases, with 16 bases sitting between them. CDR3 length: 18 amino acids. The CDR3 region is CASSPDRGGIAGANVLTF. The DNA of the CDR3 is TGTGCCAGCTCACCAGATCGAGGAGGGATCGCTGGGGCCAACGTCCTGACTTTC.

V usage is TRBV2 and J usage is TRBJ2-2, with 13 bases aligning to TRBD2. The V gene end was trimmed by 11 bases and the J gene end by 6 bases; junction bases not matched to a gene: 18. Germline CDR1 is SNHLY and CDR2 is FYNNEI. The CDR3 sequence is 18 residues long. Here the CDR3 reads CAVPTAGTSGIWAGELFF. The CDR3 nucleotides read TGTGCCGTACCTACCGCGGGGACTAGCGGGATCTGGGCCGGGGAGCTGTTTTTT.

The chain employs TRBV5-6 and TRBJ2-1; D ambiguous. V lost 1 base and J lost 6, with 17 bases in between. CDR3 length equals 16 residues. Germline V gene sequence: CDR1 SGHDT, CDR2 YYEEEE. CDR3 in amino acids: CASSLLSAEFPNEQFF. Written as DNA, the CDR3 is TGTGCCAGCAGCTTGCTCAGCGCCGAGTTTCCCAATGAGCAGTTCTTC.

The CDR3 spells CASSFGTGRYEQYF. CDR3 bases: TGTGCCAGCAGCTTCGGGACAGGGCGCTACGAGCAGTACTTC. The chain employs TRBV6-5 and TRBJ2-7; 9 bases agree with TRBD1. CDR1 and CDR2 (germline): MNHEY, SVGAGI. The CDR3 loop spans 14 amino acids. The J segment lost 3 bases and the V segment lost 6 bases, leaving 6 bases of the junction unmatched.

The chain uses TRBV7-9 and TRBJ1-2, with D unclear. Germline V gives CDR1 SEHNR, CDR2 FQNEAQ (reference sequence). The CDR3 sequence is 14 residues long. With 1 base removed from V and 6 bases from J, the gap between germline ends came to 12 bases. CDR3 residues: CASSLEMGINGYTF. In DNA form, the CDR3 reads TGTGCCAGCAGCTTAGAGATGGGCATTAATGGCTACACCTTC.

V is TRBV2 and J is TRBJ1-4, with 7 positions matching TRBD1. The V gene end was trimmed by 4 bases and the J gene end by 8 bases; junction bases not matched to a gene: 7. The germline V gene has CDR1 SNHLY and CDR2 FYNNEI. The CDR3 sequence is 14 residues long. This chain's CDR3 is CASSVQGWREKLFF. In nucleotides, the CDR3 is TGTGCCAGCAGTGTACAGGGGTGGAGGGAAAAACTGTTTTTT.

The chain joins TRBV11-2 to TRBJ2-7; 7 nucleotides line up with TRBD1. J was trimmed by 6 bases and V by 5 bases; bases with no gene match: 7. Germline CDR1 SGHAT, CDR2 FQNNGV. The CDR3 is 13 residues long. Here the CDR3 DNA reads TGTGCCAGCAGCGAACAGGGGTTTTCCGAGCAGTACTTC. It is translated as CASSEQGFSEQYF.

The V call is TRBV7-9, the J call TRBJ1-1, with D maybe TRBD1 (6 bases). In germline, CDR1 is SEHNR, CDR2 FQNEAQ (reference sequence). Trimming pared 4 bases from V and 1 base from J, leaving 10 bases between. The CDR3 is made up of 14 amino acids. As DNA, the CDR3 is TGTGCCAGCAGCTGGGGACAAACGAACACTGAAGCTTTCTTT. This encodes CASSWGQTNTEAFF. The variable domain in full, with the rest retrieved from reference TRBV7-9 and TRBJ1-1, is DTGVSQNPRHKITKRGQNVTFRCDPISEHNRLYWYRQTLGQGPEFLTYFQNEAQLEKSRLLSDRFSAERPKGSFSTLEIQRTEQGDSAMYLCASSWGQTNTEAFFGQGTRLTVV.

This sequence joins TRBV15 and TRBJ2-2; 7 nucleotides align to TRBD2. The junction had 9 bases not matched to a gene; V was cut back by 5 bases and J by 3 bases. The CDR3 contains 16 residues. Germline V gene data show CDR1 as LNHNV and CDR2 as YYDKDF (reference sequence). CDR3 coding DNA: TGTGCCACCAGCCGGTCGGGCGGGAGAGACACCGGGGAGCTGTTTTTT. Amino acid sequence: CATSRSGGRDTGELFF.

This clone was detected once. The chain couples TRBV29-1 to TRBJ2-5; TRBD2 agrees at 11 bases. The CDR3 has 14 amino acids. Germline CDR1 reads SQVTM; CDR2 reads ANQGSEA. V shed 4 bases, J shed 4 bases, and the junction held 5 bases outside the gene matches. Written as DNA, the CDR3 is TGCAGCGTTGGAAGGCTAGCGGGGGGAGAGACCCAGTACTTC. This gives the protein CSVGRLAGGETQYF.

The chain recombines TRBV18 with TRBJ1-1, with a weak D call TRBD1 (6 bases). Germline V gene data show CDR1 as KGHSH and CDR2 as LQKENI. Trimming took off 2 bases at V and 3 bases at J, with 16 bases between the two ends. The CDR3 contains 16 residues. The CDR3 DNA sequence: TGTGCCAGCTCACCAAGGTTGAGGGAGGGGGACACTGAAGCTTTCTTT. Encoded protein: CASSPRLREGDTEAFF.

The chain is built from TRBV30 and TRBJ1-2, with D possibly being TRBD1 (6 bases). Trimming removed 0 bases at V and 3 bases at J, with 11 bases between. Germline CDR1 GTSNPN, CDR2 SVGIG (reference sequence). The CDR3 has 14 amino acids. CDR3 loop: CAWSVWEGDYGYTF. CDR3 nucleotide sequence: TGTGCCTGGAGTGTATGGGAGGGGGACTATGGCTACACCTTC. The variable domain in full, with the rest retrieved from reference TRBV30 and TRBJ1-2, is SQTIHQWPATLVQPVGSPLSLECTVEGTSNPNLYWYRQAAGRGLQLLFYSVGIGQISSEVPQNLSASRPQDRQFILSSKKLLLSDSGFYLCAWSVWEGDYGYTFGSGTRLTVV.

This clone has more than one count but fewer than ten. V usage is TRBV30 and J usage is TRBJ1-3; 8 nucleotides line up with TRBD1. Germline CDR1 GTSNPN, CDR2 SVGIG (reference sequence). This CDR3 contains 16 residues. Trimming removed 2 bases from V and 1 base from J; junction bases left unmatched: 7. The CDR3 spells CAWSLTGAQSGNTIYF. CDR3 nucleotides: TGTGCCTGGAGTCTGACAGGGGCCCAATCTGGAAACACCATATATTTT. The full variable domain, in which reference TRBV30 and TRBJ1-3 provide the parts outside the CDR3, is SQTIHQWPATLVQPVGSPLSLECTVEGTSNPNLYWYRQAAGRGLQLLFYSVGIGQISSEVPQNLSASRPQDRQFILSSKKLLLSDSGFYLCAWSLTGAQSGNTIYFGEGSWLTVV.